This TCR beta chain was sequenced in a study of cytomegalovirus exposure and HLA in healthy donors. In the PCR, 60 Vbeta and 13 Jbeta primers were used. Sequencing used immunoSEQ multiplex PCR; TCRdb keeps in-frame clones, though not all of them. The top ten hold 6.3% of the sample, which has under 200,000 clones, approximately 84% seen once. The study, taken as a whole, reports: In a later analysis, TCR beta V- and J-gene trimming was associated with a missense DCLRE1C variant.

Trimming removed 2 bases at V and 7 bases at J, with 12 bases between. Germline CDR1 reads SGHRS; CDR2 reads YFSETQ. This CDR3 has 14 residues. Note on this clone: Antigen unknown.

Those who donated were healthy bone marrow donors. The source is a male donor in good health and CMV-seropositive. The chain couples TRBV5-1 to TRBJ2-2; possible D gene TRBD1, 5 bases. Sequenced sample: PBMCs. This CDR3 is CASSFSDSLGELFF. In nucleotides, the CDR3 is TGCGCCAGCAGCTTCTCCGACAGCCTCGGGGAGCTGTTTTTT.